The clone carrying this TCR beta chain is medium-sized in the sample. Its matching antigen is unknown. This table comes from immunoSEQ multiplex PCR, and its TCRdb copy is limited to in-frame clones, with some not included. This sample has roughly 6,100 clones, with 21% found just once. The data originate from a study of sequential checkpoint blockade in melanoma. Study-wide context: Roughly 22 patients had matched tumor biopsies before treatment and at week 13 after nivolumab or ipilimumab alone. Study findings and constraints: Rising tumor T-cell fraction and clonality meant about 30 times likelier benefit. For nivolumab-first patients, baseline tumor clonality was associated with response.

Treatment of the sample: randomized to nivolumab then ipilimumab (arm A) or the reverse (arm B). DNA-damaging chemotherapy had not been given to any patient beforehand. This TCR derives from a human donor with melanoma. Here the sequenced sample was tumor tissue (inferred from file names), taken from a patient given nivolumab and ipilimumab in sequence.

CDR3 DNA: TGCGCCAGCAGTCAAACGGGGGTGTACCAAGAGACCCAGTACTTC. It codes for CASSQTGVYQETQYF. The genes are TRBV23-1 and TRBJ2-5; tentative D call: TRBD2 (6 bases). TRBV23-1 is reported as an ORF; its role is uncertain. CDR3 length: 15 residues. V lost 2 bases, J lost 0 bases, and 10 bases lay in between.